Below, one TCR beta chain is given with its context. Its antigen is currently unknown. The data originate from a study of shared clonotypes between healthy human individuals. CD4+ cell separation produced CD45RA+ naive and CD45RA-negative memory subsets. Germline V gene sequence: CDR1 MNHNY, CDR2 SVGAGI (reference sequence). This CDR3 has 15 amino acids. The ends lost 4 bases at V and 4 bases at J; junction bases unmatched: 6. Here immunoSEQ multiplex PCR was the method, and the copy in TCRdb shows in-frame clones only, minus some. The table lists 2,100,000 or so clones, under 97% of them singletons. The study, taken as a whole, reports: About 5% of naive CD4 clonotypes were common to several donors.

The sequenced material came from naive CD4+ T cells sorted from blood. This sample's subset: CD45RA+ positively selected. This chain joins TRBV6-6 and TRBJ1-3; 8 bases are a match to TRBD1. The sequence was collected from a young man in good health. The CDR3 coding sequence is TGTGCCAGCAGTTCCCCGGGACAGGAGGGAAACACCATATATTTT. Translating gives CASSSPGQEGNTIYF.